The 26 T cell receptor beta chains below were found in one sample sequenced in a study of sequential checkpoint blockade in melanoma. Stated treatment: randomized to nivolumab then ipilimumab (arm A) or the reverse (arm B). Clones were sequenced by immunoSEQ multiplex PCR, and TCRdb holds only the in-frame ones, with some missing. The sample carries approximately 9,000 clones, more than 70% recorded once. Specimen: CD8+ T cells sorted from blood (inferred from file names), collected from a patient given nivolumab and ipilimumab in sequence. The receptors here all came from a human donor with melanoma.

The chain couples TRBV16 to TRBJ2-2; TRBD1 is a possible D gene (6 bases). This CDR3 contains 16 residues. From germline, CDR1 is KGHSY and CDR2 FQNENV. Deletions cut 3 bases from V and 6 bases from J, with 17 bases between. The CDR3 DNA reads TGTGCCAGCAGCCAGATCACAGGGAGTGGCCCCGGGGAGCTGTTTTTT. Translating it yields CASSQITGSGPGELFF. The complete variable domain, with remaining parts taken from reference TRBV16 and TRBJ2-2, reads GEEVAQTPKHLVRGEGQKAKLYCAPIKGHSYVFWYQQVLKNEFKFLISFQNENVFDETGMPKERFSAKCLPNSPCSLEIQATKLEDSAVYFCASSQITGSGPGELFFGEGSRLTVL.

In nucleotides, the CDR3 is TGTGCCAGCAGCGTATCCGGCACTGAAGCTTTCTTT. It codes for CASSVSGTEAFF. This rearrangement joins TRBV9 to TRBJ1-1; no definite D call. V lost 1 base and J 4 bases, leaving 5 bases between the germline ends. Germline CDR1 SGDLS, CDR2 YYNGEE. CDR3 length: 12 residues.

The chain's CDR3 is CASSFVLAAVDEQYF. CDR3 nucleotides: TGTGCCAGCAGCTTCGTTTTGGCCGCGGTGGACGAGCAGTACTTC. The V and J genes are TRBV5-5 and TRBJ2-7; no clear D. CDR3 length equals 15 residues. CDR1 is SGHKS, CDR2 YYEKEE, per germline (reference sequence). V lost 2 bases and J lost 5, with 17 bases in between. Filled out from reference TRBV5-5 and TRBJ2-7, the complete variable domain reads DAGVTQSPTHLIKTRGQQVTLRCSPISGHKSVSWYQQVLGQGPQFIFQYYEKEERGRGNFPDRFSARQFPNYSSELNVNALLLGDSALYLCASSFVLAAVDEQYFGPGTRLTVT.

CDR3 DNA sequence: TGTGCCAGCAGCCAAGATGCTAGCGGGGGGGCAGATACGCAGTATTTT. This gives the protein CASSQDASGGADTQYF. The V gene is TRBV4-2, the J gene TRBJ2-3, with 12 nucleotides matching TRBD2. Unmatched junction bases numbered 2, after V lost 0 bases and J lost 4 bases. From germline, CDR1 is LGHNA and CDR2 YNFKEQ. There are 16 residues in the CDR3.

This chain uses TRBV7-9 with TRBJ2-7, with TRBD2 matching 11 bases. V was clipped by 5 bases and J by 6 bases; unmatched bases: 12. There are 16 residues in the CDR3. Germline V gene lookup returns CDR1 SEHNR and CDR2 FQNEAQ (reference sequence). DNA for the CDR3: TGTGCCAGCAGCGATATAGCGGGAGGGCCAATTCGCGAGCAGTACGTC. Its protein is CASSDIAGGPIREQYV.

This clone was detected once. The V call is TRBV7-6, the J call TRBJ1-1; TRBD1 agrees at 8 bases. The CDR3 totals 14 residues. Germline trimming cut 6 bases from V and 4 bases from J; bases unmatched to any gene: 7. Germline V gene data show CDR1 as SGHVS and CDR2 as FNYEAQ. The CDR3 is CASRSGGLGTEAFF. The CDR3 DNA sequence: TGTGCCAGCAGGTCAGGGGGCCTCGGCACTGAAGCTTTCTTT.

The chain employs TRBV5-6 and TRBJ1-2, with D possibly being TRBD1 (5 bases). The CDR3 loop spans 13 amino acids. V lost 7 bases to trimming and J lost 8 bases, with 18 bases between them. Germline V gene lookup returns CDR1 SGHDT and CDR2 YYEEEE. DNA for the CDR3: TGTGCCAGCGGGGGGGACCCAAAGCGGGGCTACACCTTC. This gives the protein CASGGDPKRGYTF.

This chain joins TRBV19 and TRBJ1-1; D unresolved. The CDR3 covers 13 residues. The V gene lost 1 base and the J gene lost 0 bases, with 3 bases spanning the gap. Per the germline V gene, CDR1 is LNHDA and CDR2 is SQIVND (reference sequence). CDR3: CASSIAVNTEAFF. CDR3 in DNA: TGTGCCAGTAGTATAGCTGTGAACACTGAAGCTTTCTTT.

This chain uses TRBV5-1 with TRBJ2-3, with D possibly TRBD2 on 5 matching bases. From germline, CDR1 is SGHRS and CDR2 YFSETQ. The germline V and J ends were trimmed by 4 bases and 3 bases, with 15 bases remaining between them. The CDR3 contains 15 residues. The CDR3 region has the DNA TGCGCCAGCAGCACCCCGGCCCGGGAAACAGATACGCAGTATTTT. Translated: CASSTPARETDTQYF. The full variable domain, completed using reference TRBV5-1 and TRBJ2-3, is KAGVTQTPRYLIKTRGQQVTLSCSPISGHRSVSWYQQTPGQGLQFLFEYFSETQRNKGNFPGRFSGRQFSNSRSEMNVSTLELGDSALYLCASSTPARETDTQYFGPGTRLTVL.

The CDR3 DNA sequence: TGTGCCAGCAGCTTGGGGACAACCAAGAGTGGCCAGTACTTC. Translated, it gives CASSLGTTKSGQYF. This chain links TRBV5-6 with TRBJ2-5; TRBD1 is a possible D gene (5 bases). The CDR3 is 14 residues long. Trimming left V 0 bases short and J 10 bases short, with 16 bases between. In germline, CDR1 is SGHDT, CDR2 YYEEEE.

This clone was seen more than once but under ten times. The chain's CDR3 is CASSGSGTDTQYF. The CDR3 region has the DNA TGTGCCAGCAGTGGAAGCGGTACAGATACGCAGTATTTT. The chain employs TRBV6-4 and TRBJ2-3, with D possibly TRBD2 on 5 matching bases. CDR1 is MRHNA, CDR2 SNTAGT, per germline. The CDR3 length is 13 residues. V gave up 4 bases and J gave up 3 bases, with 8 bases separating them.

The CDR3 loop reads CASSLGQSNQPQHF. The CDR3 DNA reads as TGTGCCAGCAGTTTGGGACAAAGCAATCAGCCCCAGCATTTT. J is TRBJ1-5 and V is TRBV6-5; possibly TRBD1 for D (6 bases). The V gene lost 4 bases and the J gene lost 1 base, with 8 bases spanning the gap. Germline assignment: CDR1 MNHEY and CDR2 SVGAGI. The CDR3 is 14 residues long.

Only a few counts were recorded for this clone. The rearrangement links TRBV6-1 to TRBJ2-3, with a tentative D call TRBD2 (5 bases). Germline CDR1 MNHNS, CDR2 SASEGT. Trimming pared 1 base from V and 1 base from J, leaving 12 bases between. This CDR3 contains 16 residues. CDR3 protein: CASSEEAGKGTDTQYF. CDR3 nucleotides: TGTGCCAGCAGTGAAGAGGCCGGGAAGGGCACAGATACGCAGTATTTT.

This chain connects TRBV6-4 to TRBJ2-2; the D gene is possibly TRBD1 (6 bases). Trimming shortened V by 4 bases and J by 3 bases, and 6 bases separated the two germline ends. Germline V gene lookup returns CDR1 MRHNA and CDR2 SNTAGT. CDR3 length: 13 amino acids. CDR3 in amino acids: CASSAGDTGELFF. In DNA, the CDR3 is TGTGCCAGCAGTGCAGGGGACACCGGGGAGCTGTTTTTT.

This clone was recorded only once. V usage is TRBV4-1 and J usage is TRBJ1-1, with 7 bases identical to TRBD1. The CDR3 has 18 amino acids. Germline assignment: CDR1 MGHRA and CDR2 YSYEKL. V shed 0 bases, J shed 0 bases, and the junction held 10 bases outside the gene matches. This CDR3 is CASSQEARGSPMNTEAFF. The CDR3 nucleotides are TGCGCCAGCAGCCAAGAGGCCAGGGGGTCCCCGATGAACACTGAAGCTTTCTTT.

The chain links TRBV6-1 to TRBJ2-1; a possible D gene is TRBD2 (6 bases). The V and J ends lost 5 bases and 0 bases respectively, with 11 bases between them. This CDR3 is 15 amino acids long. CDR1 and CDR2 from the germline V gene are MNHNS and SASEGT. The CDR3 is CASSSFGGSYNEQFF. Here the CDR3 DNA reads TGTGCCAGCAGTTCCTTCGGGGGCTCCTACAATGAGCAGTTCTTC.

This chain links TRBV14 with TRBJ2-7, with 7 positions matching TRBD1. V lost 3 bases to trimming and J lost 2 bases; unmatched junction nucleotides: 4. The CDR3 consists of 14 residues. CDR1 and CDR2 from the germline V gene are SGHDN and FVKESK. CDR3 sequence: CASSHPDRPYEQYF. The CDR3 region has the DNA TGTGCCAGCAGCCATCCGGACAGGCCCTACGAGCAGTACTTC. Together with reference TRBV14 and TRBJ2-7, the CDR3 gives the full variable domain: EAGVTQFPSHSVIEKGQTVTLRCDPISGHDNLYWYRRVMGKEIKFLLHFVKESKQDESGMPNNRFLAERTGGTYSTLKVQPAELEDSGVYFCASSHPDRPYEQYFGPGTRLTVT.

V usage is TRBV2 and J usage is TRBJ1-4; no clear D gene. The CDR3 has 14 residues. Germline V CDR1 and CDR2: SNHLY, FYNNEI. Deletions cut 1 base from V and 6 bases from J, with 9 bases between. The CDR3 protein is CASSEDSRDEKLFF. For the CDR3, the DNA is TGTGCCAGCAGTGAAGATTCGAGGGATGAAAAACTGTTTTTT.

The chain links TRBV13 to TRBJ2-5; D might be TRBD2 (5 bases). The CDR3 runs 15 residues. Germline lookup yields CDR1 PRHDT and CDR2 FYEKMQ (reference sequence). The V end was cut by 5 bases, the J end by 1 base, with 14 bases between. CDR3: CASSTREGSQETQYF. As DNA, the CDR3 is TGTGCCAGCAGCACCCGGGAAGGCAGCCAAGAGACCCAGTACTTC.

The chain couples TRBV4-2 to TRBJ1-2; D remains ambiguous. This CDR3 is built from 14 residues. The V end lost 0 bases, the J end lost 3 bases, and 8 bases lay between the germline ends. The V gene's germline CDR1 is LGHNA and CDR2 YNFKEQ. CDR3 in amino acids: CASSQDITDYGYTF. DNA for the CDR3: TGTGCCAGCAGCCAAGATATCACAGACTATGGCTACACCTTC.

The chain couples TRBV4-2 to TRBJ1-1; 8 bases are shared with TRBD1. The CDR3 is 19 amino acids. J lost 4 bases, V lost 3 bases, and 19 bases had no gene match. The germline V gene has CDR1 LGHNA and CDR2 YNFKEQ. The CDR3 bases are TGTGCCAGCAGCCAGGCAACCACAGGGGGAGGGGGTTTGGCCACTGAAGCTTTCTTT. Protein product: CASSQATTGGGGLATEAFF.

This chain connects TRBV30 to TRBJ2-6; 9 bases fit TRBD2. V lost 3 bases, J lost 0 bases, and 12 bases stayed unmatched. CDR1 and CDR2 (germline): GTSNPN, SVGIG (reference sequence). The CDR3 is 19 residues long. In DNA, the CDR3 is TGTGCCTGGAGACCAGTAGCGGGAGCCGTTCTCTCTGGGGCCAACGTCCTGACTTTC. Protein sequence: CAWRPVAGAVLSGANVLTF.

The chain recombines TRBV27 with TRBJ1-1, with D possibly being TRBD1 (6 bases). V lost 4 bases to trimming and J lost 0 bases, with 15 bases between them. In germline, CDR1 is MNHEY, CDR2 SMNVEV (reference sequence). The CDR3 covers 16 residues. CDR3 bases: TGTGCCAGCAGTTCTAACCGGGACACCATGAACACTGAAGCTTTCTTT. This encodes CASSSNRDTMNTEAFF.

This clone was observed a single time. V gene TRBV5-4 combines with J gene TRBJ2-7, with 7 bases fitting TRBD2. V was clipped by 0 bases and J by 7 bases; unmatched bases: 7. CDR3 size: 14 residues. Germline-derived CDR1 and CDR2 are SGHNT and YYREEE (reference sequence). CDR3 protein: CASSLVGGGGEQYF. The DNA of the CDR3 is TGTGCCAGCAGCTTGGTTGGGGGGGGTGGAGAGCAGTACTTC. Combining the CDR3 with reference TRBV5-4 and TRBJ2-7 gives the whole variable domain ETGVTQSPTHLIKTRGQQVTLRCSSQSGHNTVSWYQQALGQGPQFIFQYYREEENGRGNFPPRFSGLQFPNYSSELNVNALELDDSALYLCASSLVGGGGEQYFGPGTRLTVT.

This clone has just one count. J is TRBJ1-2 and V is TRBV6-5, with D maybe TRBD1 (5 bases). The CDR3 extends over 12 amino acids. CDR1 MNHEY and CDR2 SVGAGI come from the germline V gene. V lost 10 bases and J 2 bases, leaving 11 bases between the germline ends. CDR3 region: CATQGINYGYTF. The CDR3 bases are TGTGCCACCCAGGGCATAAACTATGGCTACACCTTC.

The chain uses TRBV13 and TRBJ2-3; 10 bases are a match to TRBD2. The CDR3 consists of 16 residues. J gave up 2 bases and V 1 base, and 3 bases lay outside the gene matches. CDR1 is PRHDT, CDR2 FYEKMQ, per germline (reference sequence). In nucleotides, the CDR3 is TGTGCCAGCAGCTTAGCTAGCGGGGGCCCCACAGATACGCAGTATTTT. Amino acid sequence: CASSLASGGPTDTQYF.